This record concerns one T cell receptor beta chain sequence. The target of this receptor is not known. Within one base of it there is no much larger clone, and no base qualities were kept. This sample is drawn from a study of cytomegalovirus exposure and HLA in healthy donors (dated by TCRdb to 2017 to 2019). About the investigation overall: In an earlier analysis of 550 to 750 of the donors, roughly 300 Gb of sequence data and roughly 100 million unique TCR beta sequences from about 190 million T cells were reported. Roughly 310 gigabases of sequencing data and roughly 90 million unique TCR sequences were included in an early release covering several hundred HLA-typed donors. The genetic ancestry cluster associated with self-reported Caucasian donors included around four fifths of the approximately 430 genotyped donors. The study aimed to test whether signatures of past pathogen exposure could be identified by cataloging public T cell receptors. The study used immunosequencing to profile the T cell repertoires of approximately 690 subjects and linked those repertoires to cytomegalovirus serostatus. In addition to the first cohort of 666 subjects, a separate validation cohort of approximately 120 different subjects was used. High-throughput TCR immunosequencing, statistical association of individual TCRs with disease status, and machine learning were combined to predict cytomegalovirus infection status. A later analysis re-examined previously published TCR beta repertoires from 610 or so donors and added high-resolution HLA genotyping to investigate patterns of TCR occurrence. The later analysis used no new phenotypic data to find candidate immune exposures, relying instead on TCR beta sequences and their occurrence across donors. An earlier analysis of approximately 500 of the donors applied high-throughput TCR beta sequencing to assess whether each TCR beta V gene segment acted as functional or pseudogenic. Donor age, sex, ethnicity and CMV serostatus were collected together with the repertoire data. A later genetic analysis took genome-wide SNP genotypes for about 55% of the 666 donors and used that subset as a discovery cohort. Every discovery cohort repertoire had been produced on one sequencing platform. HLA typing covered class I and class II loci at four-digit resolution. Typing coverage differed by locus: A, B, C, DRB1 and DQB1 were typed in about 620-630 donors, DQA1 in about 550, DPA1 in roughly 590, and DPB1 in approximately 450. Because of strong linkage in the cohort, 4 to 6 DR-DQ haplotypes were treated as single units for association and clustering. On average, over 200,000 unique TCR beta nucleotide sequences were sequenced per donor among 398 genotyped donors of the cohort, with roughly 19% of those sequences being non-productive.

Library preparation used the immunoSEQ multiplex PCR assay. A mixture of 60 forward primers for TCR Vbeta segments and 13 reverse primers for TCR Jbeta segments was used in the multiplex PCR. Amplification of the CDR3 region of rearranged TCR beta genes was performed with a multiplex PCR assay on genomic DNA. The amplified TCR beta libraries were sequenced on the Illumina HiSeq System as 87-base-pair reads. The authors' pipeline ran thus. Across the 600 to 700 repertoires, a later analysis counted some 81 million unique TCR beta chains, some 11 million of which were shared by at least two donors. Raw reads were error-corrected and collapsed into unique sequences by a nearest-neighbor algorithm in which closely related sequences were merged to remove PCR and sequencing errors. V, D and J gene segments were assigned by aligning CDR3 sequences to IMGT reference sequences. Each retained sequence needed at least a six-nucleotide match to both a V gene segment and a J gene segment. A rearrangement counted as productive if the CDR3 had no stop codons and remained in frame with V and J, and every other rearrangement counted as non-productive. CDR3 was defined by IMGT convention, running from the second conserved V-encoded cysteine to the conserved J-encoded phenylalanine. The earlier analysis of 450 to 750 of the donors excluded any sequence lacking an unambiguous match to a single V gene segment. An earlier analysis of some 500 of the donors classified V segments as functional when productive rearrangements were above 56.7% and as segregating when the standard deviation between donors was above 5%. To diagnose cytomegalovirus status from the catalog of TCR beta chain sequences, a statistical classification framework was built. In a later analysis, TCR nucleotide sequences were compared against IMGT/GENE-DB human TR gene sequences so that V and J genes could be assigned. The TCRdist pipeline was used in a later analysis to assign CDR3 sequences and most-parsimonious VDJ recombination scenarios. A later analysis defined each TCR beta chain by its CDR3 amino acid sequence plus V-gene family, and excluded reads lacking a unique V-gene family. To address suspected cross-contamination and a sequencing artifact, a later analysis removed several hundred highly shared, low-generation-probability nucleotide sequences. In a later analysis, a clonal expansion index for each public chain was calculated from normalized within-repertoire ranks of inferred template counts. In a later analysis, generation probabilities were computed using a VDJ recombination model fitted to out-of-frame rearrangements, and the results were checked against IGoR. In a later analysis, hypergeometric tests were used to score TCR-TCR, TCR-HLA and TCR-CMV co-occurrence, with a repertoire-size bias correction applied to TCR pairs. A later analysis estimated false discovery rates by permuting HLA or CMV assignments 20 times. In a later analysis, co-occurring TCRs were grouped using DBSCAN, with TCRdist sequence similarity added in when clustering inside HLA-allele-positive subsets. Repertoires with fewer than 30,000 or more than 120,000 public chains, plus five repertoires with anomalous nucleotide sharing, were excluded from co-occurrence clustering. The table was pulled from immuneACCESS by TCRdb, which kept in-frame rearrangements only. Such tables lose some clones; where checked, under half of the loss comes from unresolved V genes, and the rest has no known cause. For V, J and clone size, that table is used; D and trimming come from the DNA. The sample profile shows about 92,000 clones; 80% of them were found once. Around 2% of the sample is held by the ten biggest clonotypes.

The cohort was made up of about 670 healthy bone marrow donors. At the time of sampling, all cohort members were nominally healthy, though unrecorded immune exposures were likely present. The donor was CMV seronegative and was included in the group of several hundred seronegative cohort members. A peripheral blood sample was collected from each donor, and TCR beta sequencing was performed on peripheral blood mononuclear cells. Genomic DNA extraction from the blood cell samples was performed with the Qiagen DNeasy Blood Extraction Kit. The germline V gene yields SGDLS for CDR1 and YYNGEE for CDR2. The CDR3 goes from the cysteine to the phenylalanine over 18 residues. CDR3 DNA only is kept here, 54 bases in frame from base 1. V and J are trimmed by 3 bases and 4 bases, and the gene matches miss 10 bases of the junction. What the study reported, not specific to this receptor: Correlated functional status among segregating V segments might be attributable to linkage disequilibrium, but an unknown experimental factor could not be ruled out. In an earlier analysis of approximately 590 of the donors, most TCR beta V segments appeared in productive rearrangements about 87% or about 30% of the time, broadly matching IMGT annotations. Because HLA typing was missing for some donors at each locus, association tests included only the typed subset. According to the authors, the approach could potentially be generalized to other disease states and immunological phenotypes. A further reported finding was that TCR beta sequences accurately predicted the HLA-A and HLA-B alleles for most subjects in the first cohort. The study gave a list of some 150 TCR beta chains associated with cytomegalovirus. A few of the identified cytomegalovirus-associated TCR beta chains were confirmed in vitro to be specific for cytomegalovirus antigens. At a false discovery rate of 0.05, a later analysis linked 16,951 TCR beta sequences to specific HLA alleles. Compared with equally common non-associated chains, HLA-associated TCR beta chains in a later analysis were more clonally expanded and had lower generation probabilities. Most CMV-associated TCR beta chains appeared to be HLA-restricted in a later analysis, and the HLA associations seemed to be driven largely by CMV exposure. The classifier was reported to diagnose cytomegalovirus status with high specificity and sensitivity in both the original and validation cohorts. An association between a missense DCLRE1C variant and V-gene and J-gene trimming of TCR beta chains was found in a later genetic analysis and replicated in an independent cohort. Because counts were too low, about 18 rarely observed V segments, including chromosome 9 orphons, were excluded from the earlier analysis of 587 of the donors. A cluster of highly shared sequence variants was judged likely to be a technical artifact of the sequencing pipeline. The presence/absence analyses assumed that sequencing depth was roughly uniform across donors, and that assumption may not be true. This cohort had only TCR beta chains sequenced, and the lack of alpha or paired-chain data limited which features could be detected. When HLA alleles, especially DR and DQ, strongly co-occurred, attributing TCR associations to individual alleles was difficult. Most TCR sequences were observed very rarely across donors, whereas some public TCRs were present in many individuals. For the cohort, immune exposure information was limited to CMV serostatus. According to a later genetic analysis, donors in an Asian-associated ancestry cluster had fewer N-insertions in productive TCRs than the approximately 650-donor mean. In a later analysis, the rate of TCR association differed among HLA loci, with DRB1 alleles having the most associated TCRs and HLA-C alleles having the fewest. A later analysis reported that several top co-occurrence clusters appeared linked to parvovirus B19, influenza, CMV and Epstein-Barr virus. The 87-base-pair reads could not distinguish some IMGT-functional V segments, including TRBV6-2 and TRBV6-3, so those segments were excluded.

The source is a man younger than 35 in good health and CMV-seronegative. The sequence links TRBV9 to TRBJ2-7; 16 of the junction bases match TRBD2. Specimen: PBMCs. The CDR3 corresponds to CASSAGTSGGAVLYEQYF. The bases are TGTGCCAGCAGCGCTGGGACTAGCGGGGGGGCGGTTCTTTACGAGCAGTACTTC.